The T cell receptor beta chain described here comes from a study of blood T cell repertoires in COVID-19. On the study more broadly: From T cells, B-cell-depleted T cells, or PBMCs came the material, which was cDNA or gDNA.

The Seattle site enrolled patients during active infection and followed them longitudinally. Per the study methods: How many nucleated cells were present was estimated from reference gene primer amplification. Assay used: immunoSEQ multiplex PCR; TCRdb lists only in-frame clones, some missing. That table gives V, J and clone size, and the DNA gave D and trimming. The sample has some 130,000 clones, roughly nine tenths seen once; the top ten hold 3.5% to 5%. CDR1 is SGHNT, CDR2 YENEEA, per germline. The CDR3 covers 15 residues. V gave up 0 bases and J gave up 4 bases, with 10 bases separating them. This TCR derives from a man aged 60-69 years with COVID-19, enrolled during active disease. The chain is built from TRBV11-3 and TRBJ1-3; D is perhaps TRBD1 (5 bases). The specimen was peripheral blood. The chain's CDR3 is CASSLDPDRGNTIYF. The CDR3 DNA reads as TGTGCCAGCAGCTTAGATCCCGACAGAGGAAACACCATATATTTT.